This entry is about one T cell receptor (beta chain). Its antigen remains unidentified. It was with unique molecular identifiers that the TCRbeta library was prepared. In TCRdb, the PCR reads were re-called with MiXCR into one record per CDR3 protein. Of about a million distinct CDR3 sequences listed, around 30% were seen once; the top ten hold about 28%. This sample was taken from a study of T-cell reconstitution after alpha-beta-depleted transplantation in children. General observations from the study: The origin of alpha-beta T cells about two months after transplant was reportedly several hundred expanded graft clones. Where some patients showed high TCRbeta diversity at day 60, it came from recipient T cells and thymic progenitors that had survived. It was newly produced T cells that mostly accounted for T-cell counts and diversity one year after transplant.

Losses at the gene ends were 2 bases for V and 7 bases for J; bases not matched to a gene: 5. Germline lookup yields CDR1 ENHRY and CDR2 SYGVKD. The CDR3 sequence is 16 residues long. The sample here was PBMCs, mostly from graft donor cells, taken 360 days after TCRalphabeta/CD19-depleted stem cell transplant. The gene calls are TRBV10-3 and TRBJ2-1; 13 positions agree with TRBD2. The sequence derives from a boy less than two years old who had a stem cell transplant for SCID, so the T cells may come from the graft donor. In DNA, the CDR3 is TGTGCCATCAGTGAGCTACTAGCGGGGGGGACTAATGAGCAGTTCTTC. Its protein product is CAISELLAGGTNEQFF.